The 21 T cell receptor beta chains reported below all come from one sample, sequenced in a study of blood T cell repertoires in COVID-19. Sequenced by immunoSEQ multiplex PCR; TCRdb stores in-frame clones only, minus some. The table records fewer than 120,000 clones, 75% to 85% of them present only once. Sequences were obtained from peripheral blood. The receptor source for this set is a woman aged 55-70 years with acute or convalescent COVID-19.

This rearrangement joins TRBV4-3 to TRBJ2-7, with D possibly being TRBD1 (5 bases). This CDR3 has 16 residues. Germline V gene sequence: CDR1 LGHNA, CDR2 YSLEER. The germline V and J ends were trimmed by 3 bases and 0 bases, with 15 bases remaining between them. The CDR3 loop is CASSQSGYPSSYEQYF. The CDR3 nucleotides read TGCGCCAGCAGCCAGTCAGGGTACCCGAGCTCCTACGAGCAGTACTTC.

The chain couples TRBV28 to TRBJ2-5, with D perhaps TRBD2 (5 bases). The V end was cut by 3 bases, the J end by 5 bases, with 10 bases between. The CDR3 length is 13 residues. Per the germline V gene, CDR1 is MDHEN and CDR2 is SYDVKM. CDR3 region: CASSFSEGETQYF. CDR3 in DNA: TGTGCCAGCAGTTTCTCAGAGGGTGAGACCCAGTACTTC.

V gene TRBV6-5 combines with J gene TRBJ2-1; possible D gene TRBD2, 5 bases. The V gene's germline CDR1 is MNHEY and CDR2 SVGAGI. Trimming took 8 bases from V and 7 from J, leaving 12 bases between them. This CDR3 has 12 residues. This CDR3 is CASASPWNEQFF. CDR3 coding DNA: TGTGCCAGCGCTAGCCCGTGGAATGAGCAGTTCTTC.

This clone was detected ten times or more. The chain joins TRBV6-5 to TRBJ2-5, with 8 bases matching TRBD2. The CDR3 has 16 amino acids. Germline trimming cut 2 bases from V and 5 bases from J; bases unmatched to any gene: 10. Germline V gives CDR1 MNHEY, CDR2 SVGAGI. The DNA for the CDR3 is TGTGCCAGCAGTTACCCGCTAACTAGCGGCGGGGAGACCCAGTACTTC. Residues: CASSYPLTSGGETQYF.

The chain joins TRBV2 to TRBJ2-7; 10 nucleotides agree with TRBD1. Germline V lookup: CDR1 SNHLY, CDR2 FYNNEI. CDR3 size: 14 residues. V dropped 5 bases and J dropped 6; count of bases not matched to a gene: 7. CDR3 DNA: TGTGCCAGCAGTTACCGGGACAGGGGTGGCGAGCAGTACTTC. It translates to CASSYRDRGGEQYF.

V usage is TRBV7-2 and J usage is TRBJ1-2; TRBD1 agrees at 7 bases. Germline V gene sequence: CDR1 SGHTA, CDR2 FQGNSA. With V trimmed by 7 bases and J by 0 bases, 5 bases remained unmatched. The CDR3 loop spans 14 amino acids. DNA of the CDR3: TGTGCCAGCAACCGGGACAGAGCTAACTATGGCTACACCTTC. This translates into CASNRDRANYGYTF.

Written as DNA, the CDR3 is TGCGCCAGCAGCTCCGGACTGGACCCCCCAGAGCTGTTTTTT. Its protein is CASSSGLDPPELFF. The V gene is TRBV5-1, the J gene TRBJ2-2, with a possible D match to TRBD2 (5 bases). V was cut by 3 bases and J by 11 bases, with 17 bases left in between. The germline V gene has CDR1 SGHRS and CDR2 YFSETQ. The CDR3 extends over 14 amino acids. The full variable domain, rest sourced from reference TRBV5-1 and TRBJ2-2, is KAGVTQTPRYLIKTRGQQVTLSCSPISGHRSVSWYQQTPGQGLQFLFEYFSETQRNKGNFPGRFSGRQFSNSRSEMNVSTLELGDSALYLCASSSGLDPPELFFGEGSRLTVL.

The J gene is TRBJ1-4, the V gene TRBV6-5, with 9 bases lining up with TRBD1. The J segment lost 6 bases and the V segment lost 5 bases, leaving 1 base of the junction unmatched. The CDR3 runs 13 residues. Germline lookup yields CDR1 MNHEY and CDR2 SVGAGI. The CDR3, as DNA: TGTGCCAGCAGTAGGACAGGGGATGAAAAACTGTTTTTT. Its translation: CASSRTGDEKLFF.

The genes are TRBV7-2 and TRBJ2-3; 12 nucleotides align to TRBD2. The CDR3 consists of 18 residues. V shed 5 bases and J 5 bases; nucleotides not matched to a gene: 14. CDR1 and CDR2 (germline): SGHTA, FQGNSA. The CDR3 here is CASSTQAPLAGGLDTQYF. The DNA of the CDR3 is TGTGCCAGCAGCACCCAAGCCCCGCTAGCGGGGGGGTTAGATACGCAGTATTTT.

The V gene is TRBV27, the J gene TRBJ2-1; no definite D call. The germline gives CDR1 MNHEY, CDR2 SMNVEV (reference sequence). V dropped 10 bases and J dropped 6 bases, with 13 bases sitting between them. This CDR3 comprises 12 residues. As DNA, the CDR3 is TGTGCCACCACTTCCCTACCCAATGAGCAGTTCTTC. This translates into CATTSLPNEQFF.

This chain joins TRBV3-1 (or the pseudogene TRBV3-2) and TRBJ1-6; tentatively, D is TRBD1 (6 bases). Germline V gene data show CDR1 as LGHDT and CDR2 as YNNKEL (reference sequence). The V end was cut by 3 bases, the J end by 6 bases, with 9 bases between. The CDR3 is made up of 14 amino acids. This CDR3 reads CASSHGQRNSPLHF. The CDR3 coding sequence is TGTGCCAGCAGCCACGGACAGCGTAATTCACCCCTCCACTTT.

V is TRBV5-1 and J is TRBJ1-6, with TRBD1 identical over 11 bases. This CDR3 has 17 residues. J gave up 10 bases and V 5 bases, and 14 bases lay outside the gene matches. CDR1 is SGHRS, CDR2 YFSETQ, per germline. The CDR3 sequence is CASSWTLPGQGESPLHF. CDR3 sequence (DNA): TGCGCCAGCAGTTGGACACTACCGGGACAGGGGGAATCACCCCTCCACTTT.

The chain joins TRBV2 to TRBJ1-5; 7 bases match TRBD1. This CDR3 contains 14 residues. V dropped 8 bases and J dropped 1; count of bases not matched to a gene: 5. Germline V lookup: CDR1 SNHLY, CDR2 FYNNEI. CDR3 loop: CASWTGESNQPQHF. For the CDR3, the DNA is TGTGCCAGCTGGACAGGAGAAAGCAATCAGCCCCAGCATTTT.

The V and J genes are TRBV27 and TRBJ1-5; possibly TRBD1 for D (6 bases). Germline assignment: CDR1 MNHEY and CDR2 SMNVEV (reference sequence). The CDR3 contains 14 residues. V dropped 4 bases and J dropped 7 bases, with 14 bases sitting between them. CDR3 coding DNA: TGTGCCAGCAGTTCGGGCAGGGGCAGCCAGCCCCAGCATTTT. Translated: CASSSGRGSQPQHF.

This clone was picked up a small number of times. The rearrangement links TRBV6-4 to TRBJ1-6; D is unclear. Germline loops: CDR1 MRHNA, CDR2 SNTAGT. With 0 bases removed from V and 14 bases from J, the gap between germline ends came to 11 bases. CDR3 length: 13 amino acids. The CDR3 DNA reads as TGTGCCAGCAGTGACTCGAGGGAGGGTGCCCTCCACTTT. It encodes CASSDSREGALHF.

The genes are TRBV23-1 and TRBJ2-5; tentatively, D is TRBD1 (6 bases). TRBV23-1 is given ORF status, its function remaining uncertain. With 0 bases removed from V and 7 bases from J, the gap between germline ends came to 18 bases. The CDR3 runs to 16 residues. The CDR3 reads CASSQSGAPRLRTQYF. In DNA, the CDR3 is TGCGCCAGCAGTCAATCGGGGGCACCGCGCCTAAGGACCCAGTACTTC.

V usage is TRBV6-4 and J usage is TRBJ2-6, with 7 bases lining up with TRBD2. V dropped 0 bases and J dropped 0; count of bases not matched to a gene: 8. Germline CDR1 and CDR2: MRHNA and SNTAGT. This CDR3 has 19 residues. The CDR3 spells CASSDSSSAGSSGANVLTF. DNA of the CDR3: TGTGCCAGCAGTGACTCGTCGTCAGCGGGATCCTCTGGGGCCAACGTCCTGACTTTC.

The rearrangement joins TRBV28 to TRBJ2-5; 9 nucleotides agree with TRBD1. CDR3 length: 15 amino acids. Looked up from germline, CDR1 is MDHEN and CDR2 is SYDVKM. V dropped 6 bases and J dropped 5; count of bases not matched to a gene: 10. The CDR3 nucleotides are TGTGCCAGCAGCATGGCCGGGACAGGGAAGGAGACCCAGTACTTC. Protein: CASSMAGTGKETQYF.

The chain carries TRBV6-5 and TRBJ1-5, with a weak D call TRBD1 (5 bases). The V end lost 5 bases, the J end lost 1 base, and 12 bases lay between the germline ends. This CDR3 contains 15 residues. Per the germline V gene, CDR1 is MNHEY and CDR2 is SVGAGI. The CDR3 loop is CASSIWEGSNQPQHF. Written as DNA, the CDR3 is TGTGCCAGCAGTATCTGGGAGGGGAGCAATCAGCCCCAGCATTTT.

V is TRBV24-1 and J is TRBJ2-5; tentative D call: TRBD2 (5 bases). Trimming cost V 3 bases and J 5 bases, with 9 bases left between them. This CDR3 region has 13 residues. Germline CDR1 is KGHDR and CDR2 is SFDVKD. CDR3 DNA: TGTGCCACCAGTGATGGGAAGCGGGAGACCCAGTACTTC. It specifies CATSDGKRETQYF.

The V gene is TRBV28, the J gene TRBJ2-7, with a possible D match to TRBD1 (5 bases). Germline CDR1 is MDHEN and CDR2 is SYDVKM. V was shortened by 6 bases and J by 6 bases, with 15 bases between the two germline ends. This CDR3 contains 13 residues. CDR3 in amino acids: CASRPKGWAEQYF. The CDR3 coding sequence is TGTGCCAGCAGACCAAAGGGGTGGGCCGAGCAGTACTTC.